This T cell receptor beta chain stems from a study of cytomegalovirus exposure and HLA in healthy donors. Researchers ran the PCR with 60 Vbeta and 13 Jbeta primers. The assay was immunoSEQ multiplex PCR, and TCRdb's table has in-frame clones only and misses some. The sample yields about 200,000 clones, more than 75% seen once. Overall study results and limits: Reports described diagnosis of cytomegalovirus status by the classifier as highly specific and sensitive.

Worth noting for this clone: Its antigen is still unknown.

Germline values: CDR1 MGHRA, CDR2 YSYEKL. The V end was cut by 4 bases, the J end by 4 bases, with 13 bases between. The CDR3 totals 14 residues. V and J are TRBV4-1 and TRBJ1-2, with a weak D call TRBD1 (6 bases). The origin of this receptor is a woman in her thirties or forties in good health and CMV-seronegative. Sequenced: PBMCs. The CDR3 nucleotides are TGCGCCAGCAGCCGACCGGACAGACTCTATGGCTACACCTTC. Translated, it gives CASSRPDRLYGYTF.